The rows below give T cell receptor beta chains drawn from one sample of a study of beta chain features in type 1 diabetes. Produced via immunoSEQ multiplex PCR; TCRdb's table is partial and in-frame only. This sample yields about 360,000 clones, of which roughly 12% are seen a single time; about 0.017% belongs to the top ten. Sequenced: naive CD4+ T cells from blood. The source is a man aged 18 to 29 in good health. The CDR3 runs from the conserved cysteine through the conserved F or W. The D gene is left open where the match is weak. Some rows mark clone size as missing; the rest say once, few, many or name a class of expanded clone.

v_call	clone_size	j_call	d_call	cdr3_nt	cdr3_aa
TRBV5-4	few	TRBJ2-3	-	TGTGCCAGCAGCTCCGGAGGTACGCAGTATTTT	CASSSGGTQYF
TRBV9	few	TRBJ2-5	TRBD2	TGTGCCAGCAGCGATGATGCTAGCGGGGGGTACCAAGAGACCCAGTACTTC	CASSDDASGGYQETQYF
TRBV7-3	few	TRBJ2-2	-	TGTGCCAGCAGCTTACGGGATACCAACACCGGGGAGCTGTTTTTT	CASSLRDTNTGELFF
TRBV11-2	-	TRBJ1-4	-	TGTGCCAGCAGGATGTCGGAGGGGCTGTTTTTT	CASRMSEGLFF
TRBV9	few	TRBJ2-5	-	TGTGCCAGCAGCGTAGCTACAGGGAACCAAGAGACCCAGTACTTC	CASSVATGNQETQYF
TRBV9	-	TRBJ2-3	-	TGTGCCAGCAGCGTAGGCAGTCCTAGCACAGATACGCAGTATTTT	CASSVGSPSTDTQYF
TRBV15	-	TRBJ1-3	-	TGTGCCACCAGCATGACCCGCCGGGATATGGGCGGAAACACCATATATTTT	CATSMTRRDMGGNTIYF
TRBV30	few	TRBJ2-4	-	TGTGCCTGGAGTGTATCCCAGGGAACCAAAAACATTCAGTACTTC	CAWSVSQGTKNIQYF
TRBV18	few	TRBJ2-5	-	TGTGCCAGCTCACCACCATCCTACCAAGAGACCCAGTACTTC	CASSPPSYQETQYF
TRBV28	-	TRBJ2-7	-	TGTGCCAGCAGTTTATTGCGGGGTTCCTACGAGCAGTACTTC	CASSLLRGSYEQYF
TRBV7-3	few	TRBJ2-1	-	TGTGCCAGCAGGACTCCCTCAACAGGGATTTGGAGCTCCTACAATGAGCAGTTCTTC	CASRTPSTGIWSSYNEQFF
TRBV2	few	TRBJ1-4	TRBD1	TGTGCCAGCACTCCTTACGGGGGACAGGGGGCCAGATTTTACGAAAAACTGTTTTTT	CASTPYGGQGARFYEKLFF
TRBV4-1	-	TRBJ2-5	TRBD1	TGCGCCAGCAGCCAAAAAAGGGACAGGGGATACCAAGAGACCCAGTACTTC	CASSQKRDRGYQETQYF
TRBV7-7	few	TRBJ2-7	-	TGTGCTAGCAGCTTGGGCAGGGGCTCCTACGAGCAGTACTTC	CASSLGRGSYEQYF
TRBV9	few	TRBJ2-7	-	TGTGCCAGCAGCGTAGGGCAGGGGACGTTCTACGAGCAGTACTTC	CASSVGQGTFYEQYF
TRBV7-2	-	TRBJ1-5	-	TGTGCCAGCAGCTTAGTTGGCGGGGAACCCCAGCATTTT	CASSLVGGEPQHF
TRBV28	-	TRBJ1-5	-	TGTGCCAGCAGTTTGGTACAGATCAATCAGCCCCAGCATTTT	CASSLVQINQPQHF
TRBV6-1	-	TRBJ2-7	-	TGTGCCAGCACGCCGGGGTCTACCTACGAGCAGTACTTC	CASTPGSTYEQYF
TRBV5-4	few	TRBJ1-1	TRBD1	TGTGCCAGCAGCCCGACAGGGAGATGGACTGAAGCTTTCTTT	CASSPTGRWTEAFF
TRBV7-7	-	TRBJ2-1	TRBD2	TGTGCTAGCAGCCCACTAGCCGGGACTAGCGGCTACAATGAGCAGTTCTTC	CASSPLAGTSGYNEQFF
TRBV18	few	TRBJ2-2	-	TGTGCCAGCTCACCACCGTCAAGGGGCACCGGGGAGCTGTTTTTT	CASSPPSRGTGELFF
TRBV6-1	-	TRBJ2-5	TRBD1	TGTGCCAGCAGTGGAAACAGGGGGCGCGCGGAGACCCAGTACTTC	CASSGNRGRAETQYF
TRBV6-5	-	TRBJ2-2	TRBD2	TGTGCCAGCAGGGATTGGGAGGGCACCGGGGAGCTGTTTTTT	CASRDWEGTGELFF
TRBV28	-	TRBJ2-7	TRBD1	TGTGCCAGCAGTTCCGGGACAGTGAGGGGAGAACAGCAGTACTTC	CASSSGTVRGEQQYF
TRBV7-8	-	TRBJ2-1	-	TGTGCCAGCAGCTTACGGGGGGCCTTCTACAATGAGCAGTTCTTC	CASSLRGAFYNEQFF
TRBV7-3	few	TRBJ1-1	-	TGTGCCAGCAGCTTACGACAGAACACTGAAGCTTTCTTT	CASSLRQNTEAFF
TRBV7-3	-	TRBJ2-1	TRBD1	TGTGCCAGCAGCTTAACGGCCGGACAGGTCTACAATGAGCAGTTCTTC	CASSLTAGQVYNEQFF
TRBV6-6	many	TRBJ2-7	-	TGTGCCAGCAGTTATCTCTACGAGCAGTACTTC	CASSYLYEQYF
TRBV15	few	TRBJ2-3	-	TGTGCCACCAGCTCAGGGTTTAGCACAGATACGCAGTATTTT	CATSSGFSTDTQYF
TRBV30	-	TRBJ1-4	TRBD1	TGTGCCTGGAGTGGGACAGGGGGTTGGGAAAAACTGTTTTTT	CAWSGTGGWEKLFF
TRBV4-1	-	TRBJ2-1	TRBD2	TGCGCCAGCAGCCCCTTGGGCGGGAGACCCTCCTACAATGAGCAGTTCTTC	CASSPLGGRPSYNEQFF
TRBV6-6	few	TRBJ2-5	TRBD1	TGTGCCAGCACCAGCTCGGGACAGGGGAAAGAGACCCAGTACTTC	CASTSSGQGKETQYF
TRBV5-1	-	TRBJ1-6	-	TGCGCCAGCAGCTTGGTATGGATTACGGGTTCACCCCTCCACTTT	CASSLVWITGSPLHF
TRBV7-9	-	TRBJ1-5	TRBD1	TGTGCCAGCAGCTTAGCCACCGGGACAGGGTTGGGGCAGCCCCAGCATTTT	CASSLATGTGLGQPQHF
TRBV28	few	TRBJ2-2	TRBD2	TGTGCCAGCAGTTTTAATCTAGCGGGGGGCCGGGAGCTGTTTTTT	CASSFNLAGGRELFF
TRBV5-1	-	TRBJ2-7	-	TGCGCCAGCAGCGACCCGAGAGGGCAACTACTCTACGAGCAGTACTTC	CASSDPRGQLLYEQYF
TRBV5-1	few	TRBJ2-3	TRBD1	TGCGCCAGCAGCGAGGGACAGGGCCCAGATACGCAGTATTTT	CASSEGQGPDTQYF
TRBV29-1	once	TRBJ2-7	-	TGCAGCGTTGTAACTAGCTTCGACTACGAGCAGTACTTC	CSVVTSFDYEQYF
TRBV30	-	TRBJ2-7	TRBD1	TGTGCCTGGAGGGCGGACAGGGGGCTGTACGAGCAGTACTTC	CAWRADRGLYEQYF
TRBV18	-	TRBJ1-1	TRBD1	TGTGCCAGCTCACCACTCGCAGGGGGGAACACTGAAGCTTTCTTT	CASSPLAGGNTEAFF
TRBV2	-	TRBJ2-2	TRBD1	TGTGCCAGAAAGACAGGGGCAAACACCGGGGAGCTGTTTTTT	CARKTGANTGELFF
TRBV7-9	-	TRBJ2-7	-	TGTGCCAGCAGCTTAGCCCTAGCGGAGGGGGCCTACGAGCAGTACTTC	CASSLALAEGAYEQYF
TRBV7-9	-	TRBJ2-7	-	TGTGCCAGCAGCCCCGGACACTCCTACGAGCAGTACTTC	CASSPGHSYEQYF
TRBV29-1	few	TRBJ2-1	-	TGCAGCGTAACACCGTTCTCCTACAATGAGCAGTTCTTC	CSVTPFSYNEQFF
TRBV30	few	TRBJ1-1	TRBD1	TGTGCCTGGGGCTACGGGACAGGGACTGAAGCTTTCTTT	CAWGYGTGTEAFF
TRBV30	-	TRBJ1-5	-	TGTGCCTGGAGTGTAAGGGGAAATCAGCCCCAGCATTTT	CAWSVRGNQPQHF
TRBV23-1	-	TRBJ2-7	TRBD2	TGCGCCAGCAGTTTCCGGGGGGGGCGAGGGGCCACCTACGAGCAGTACTTC	CASSFRGGRGATYEQYF
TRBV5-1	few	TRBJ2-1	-	TGCGCCAGCAGCTTGGTGTCTCACAGCTCCTACAATGAGCAGTTCTTC	CASSLVSHSSYNEQFF
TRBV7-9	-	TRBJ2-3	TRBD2	TGTGCCAGCAGCCCCGGACTAGCGGGAGGGACAGATACGCAGTATTTT	CASSPGLAGGTDTQYF
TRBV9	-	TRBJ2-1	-	TGTGCCAGCAGCCCCGGGGGAGCGGAGACCAATGAGCAGTTCTTC	CASSPGGAETNEQFF
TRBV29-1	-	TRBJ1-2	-	TGCAGCGTTGAAGATCATGGGGGGTATGGCTACACCTTC	CSVEDHGGYGYTF
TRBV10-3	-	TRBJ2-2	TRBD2	TGTGCCATCAGTGAGTCGACTAGCGGAACCGGGGAGCTGTTTTTT	CAISESTSGTGELFF